These T cell receptor beta chains were read from a single sample in a study of T-cell reconstitution after alpha-beta-depleted transplantation in children. From the PCR reads, TCRdb called clonotypes with MiXCR, one entry per CDR3 protein. The sample lists about 340,000 distinct CDR3 sequences; around 10% were seen once. Material: PBMCs from the stem cell graft donor, obtained from the stem cell graft. Receptors originate from a human donor who donated a stem cell graft to a child with acute lymphoblastic leukemia. Both conserved end residues are part of each CDR3. D genes are given only for firm matches. The size entry is marked missing in some rows and otherwise reads once, few, many or a size class.

v_gene,d_gene,j_gene,abundance,CDR3aa,CDR3nt
TRBV5-5,TRBD1,TRBJ1-3,NA,CASSLRDSYSGNTIYF,TGTGCCAGCAGTCTTAGGGACAGCTACTCTGGAAACACCATATATTTT
TRBV7-8,NA,TRBJ2-2,NA,CASSLVYTGELFF,TGTGCCAGCAGCTTAGTGTACACCGGGGAGCTGTTTTTT
TRBV11-2,NA,TRBJ2-2,NA,CASSFRGDTGELFF,TGTGCCAGCAGCTTCAGAGGGGACACCGGGGAGCTGTTTTTT
TRBV7-2,TRBD2,TRBJ2-5,few,CASSPRGGSGSRETQYF,TGTGCCAGCAGCCCCAGGGGGGGTAGCGGGAGTAGAGAGACCCAGTACTTC
TRBV7-2,NA,TRBJ2-1,NA,CASSSSSVRAGEQFF,TGTGCCAGCAGCTCCTCTTCTGTGAGGGCTGGTGAGCAGTTCTTC
TRBV6-5,TRBD1,TRBJ1-1,few,CASSYSAAGGMNTEAFF,TGTGCCAGCAGTTACTCTGCGGCAGGGGGGATGAACACTGAAGCTTTCTTT
TRBV4-3,NA,TRBJ1-4,few,CASSQDLVGAYEKLFF,TGCGCCAGCAGCCAAGATTTGGTAGGGGCGTATGAAAAACTGTTTTTT
TRBV4-3,NA,TRBJ2-3,NA,CASSQVQTGHTDTQYF,TGCGCCAGCAGCCAAGTCCAAACGGGCCACACAGATACGCAGTATTTT
TRBV12-3/TRBV12-4,NA,TRBJ1-1,many,CASRVDSTIEAFF,TGTGCCAGCAGGGTGGACAGCACGATTGAAGCTTTCTTT
TRBV3-1,NA,TRBJ2-7,few,CASSQWGDSSYEQYF,TGTGCCAGCAGCCAATGGGGTGACAGTTCCTACGAGCAGTACTTC
TRBV28,NA,TRBJ2-4,few,CASSLTASNIQYF,TGTGCCAGCAGTTTAACCGCGTCCAACATTCAGTACTTC
TRBV20-1,NA,TRBJ1-1,NA,CSAGRTSSHTEAFF,TGCAGTGCTGGTAGGACAAGTTCTCACACTGAAGCTTTCTTT
TRBV20-1,NA,TRBJ2-5,many,CSARAAASETQYF,TGCAGTGCTAGAGCCGCGGCGTCGGAGACCCAGTACTTC
TRBV25-1,NA,TRBJ2-3,NA,CASSDRGAGTDTQYF,TGTGCCAGCAGTGATAGAGGGGCGGGCACAGATACGCAGTATTTT
TRBV15,NA,TRBJ2-2,NA,CATSRDHRTGELFF,TGTGCCACCAGCAGAGATCACAGGACCGGGGAGCTGTTTTTT
TRBV6-1,TRBD2,TRBJ2-7,NA,CASRQTGTSGRAVDEQYF,TGTGCCAGCAGGCAAACCGGGACTAGCGGGAGGGCTGTAGACGAGCAGTACTTC